This TCR beta chain comes out of a study of cytomegalovirus exposure and HLA in healthy donors. Sequencing used immunoSEQ multiplex PCR; TCRdb keeps in-frame clones, though not all of them. The data show about 120,000 clones, approximately 90% seen once. For this clone: Its antigen is not identified.

The study, taken as a whole, reports: The classifier was said to identify cytomegalovirus status with high specificity and sensitivity. Some public TCRs appeared in many individuals, while most sequences were rare.

Specimen: PBMCs. The TCR comes from a woman younger than 35 in good health and CMV-seronegative.

DNA for the CDR3: TGTGCCAGCAGCAAAGATGTTGCGGGAAACTTTGGCTACACCTTC. This gives the protein CASSKDVAGNFGYTF. This rearrangement joins TRBV21-1 to TRBJ1-2. TRBV21-1 constitutes a pseudogene. The CDR3 spans 15 residues.